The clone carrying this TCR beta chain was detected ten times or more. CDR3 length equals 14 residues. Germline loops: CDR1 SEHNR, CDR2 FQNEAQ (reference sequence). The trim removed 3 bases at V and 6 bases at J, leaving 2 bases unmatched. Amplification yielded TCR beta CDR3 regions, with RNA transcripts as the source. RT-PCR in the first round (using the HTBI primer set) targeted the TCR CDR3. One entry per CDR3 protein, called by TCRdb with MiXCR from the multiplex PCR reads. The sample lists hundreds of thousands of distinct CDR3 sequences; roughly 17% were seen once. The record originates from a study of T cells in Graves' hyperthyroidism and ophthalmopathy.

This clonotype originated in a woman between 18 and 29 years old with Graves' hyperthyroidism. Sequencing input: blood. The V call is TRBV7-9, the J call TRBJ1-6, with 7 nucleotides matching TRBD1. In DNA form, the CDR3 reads TGTGCCAGCAGCTTTGCAGGGGGTAATTCACCCCTCCACTTT. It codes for CASSFAGGNSPLHF.